This TCR beta chain was documented in a study of cytomegalovirus exposure and HLA in healthy donors. Sequencing used immunoSEQ multiplex PCR; TCRdb keeps in-frame clones, though not all of them. Of about 200,000 clones detected, approximately 80% appear once; the ten largest clones hold 13%. The sequenced material came from PBMCs. The TCR comes from a woman aged 30 to 39 in good health and CMV-seropositive.

CDR3 nucleotides: TGTGCCAGCAATCCAGCGGGAATCACCTACAATGAGCAGTTCTTC. Translating gives CASNPAGITYNEQFF. The J gene is TRBJ2-1, the V gene TRBV6-5; 7 positions agree with TRBD2. This CDR3 comprises 15 residues. J gave up 2 bases and V 7 bases, and 8 bases lay outside the gene matches. Germline V gives CDR1 MNHEY, CDR2 SVGAGI.